The clone carrying this TCR beta chain was found many times. Its target is unknown. This sample is drawn from a study of T cells in Graves' hyperthyroidism and ophthalmopathy. TCR beta CDR3 regions were amplified from RNA. HTBI primers were employed in a first-round RT-PCR of the TCR CDR3. One entry per CDR3 protein results from TCRdb running MiXCR on the multiplex PCR reads. The data contain approximately 350,000 distinct CDR3 sequences, approximately 16% of them singletons. Study outcomes and limitations: From stable hyperthyroidism, ophthalmopathy was separated by a 13 V-J model.

The material sequenced was blood. The TCR was taken from a woman aged 60 to 75 with Graves' ophthalmopathy.

CDR3 protein: CASRSGRGADTQYF. The CDR3 DNA sequence: TGTGCCAGCAGAAGCGGGAGGGGGGCAGATACGCAGTATTTT. The chain is built from TRBV2 and TRBJ2-3, with 10 bases matching TRBD2. The CDR3 sequence is 14 residues long. V gave up 6 bases and J gave up 4 bases; unmatched junction bases: 4. CDR1 and CDR2 from the germline V gene are SNHLY and FYNNEI.